This passage covers 3 T cell receptor beta chains from one sample sequenced in a study of blood T cell repertoires in COVID-19. Sequencing was performed with immunoSEQ multiplex PCR; in TCRdb, only in-frame clones are kept and a portion is missing. The data show 200,000 to 250,000 clones, under 90% seen once. Sequencing was carried out using peripheral blood. All receptors come from a woman older than 75 with acute or convalescent COVID-19.

This clone was observed a handful of times. V and J are TRBV3-1 (or the pseudogene TRBV3-2) and TRBJ2-2; 8 bases line up with TRBD1. Germline V gene data show CDR1 as LGHDT and CDR2 as YNNKEL (reference sequence). This CDR3 is built from 14 residues. Trimming at V came to 3 bases and at J to 4 bases, leaving 1 base not matched to a gene. The CDR3 region is CASSQDRVTGELFF. DNA for the CDR3: TGTGCCAGCAGCCAGGACAGGGTCACCGGGGAGCTGTTTTTT.

The genes are TRBV23-1 and TRBJ1-5; TRBD1 aligns across 8 bases. TRBV23-1 carries the ORF label, with uncertain function. V shed 2 bases, J shed 4 bases, and the junction held 16 bases outside the gene matches. This CDR3 spans 19 amino acids. The CDR3 DNA follows: TGCGCCAGCAGTCAAAGGAGTCAGGGGGCGATTGGTGTAAATCAGCCCCAGCATTTT. This translates into CASSQRSQGAIGVNQPQHF.

V is TRBV7-6 and J is TRBJ1-6, with TRBD1 identical over 7 bases. The germline V gene encodes CDR1 SGHVS and CDR2 FNYEAQ. J gave up 8 bases and V 5 bases, and 12 bases lay outside the gene matches. The CDR3 spans 16 residues. The CDR3 loop is CASSPADRNGYSPLHF. The CDR3 DNA is TGTGCCAGCAGCCCCGCGGACAGGAATGGCTATTCACCCCTCCACTTT.